This is a list of T cell receptor beta chains from one sample in a study of T cell repertoires in cytomegalovirus infection. TCRdb called the reads again in MiXCR, with one record for every CDR3 protein. Among some 920,000 distinct CDR3 sequences listed, roughly 30% were seen once. These receptors are not linked to any known antigen. The source material was cultured CD8+ T cells from PBMCs, sampled from culture after CMV antigen stimulation. These receptors were collected from a human donor in good health (CMV status not recorded). Some clones in this sample may be carry-over from other donors' samples. Both conserved end residues are part of each CDR3. D genes are given only for firm matches. Expanded clones get a size class; other rows say once, few or many, or leave the size out.

>TRBV27|few|.|TRBJ2-5
CASRPEQYQETQYF
TGTGCCAGCAGACCTGAACAGTACCAAGAGACCCAGTACTTC
>TRBV6-5|.|.|TRBJ2-2
CASSTWDGDTGELFF
TGTGCCAGCAGTACCTGGGACGGAGACACCGGGGAGCTGTTTTTT
>TRBV5-6|.|TRBD1|TRBJ2-5
CASNERDRTFQETQYF
TGTGCCAGCAATGAACGGGACAGGACGTTCCAAGAGACCCAGTACTTC
>TRBV11-2|.|.|TRBJ1-2
CASSLWASEKNTNYGYTF
TGTGCCAGCAGCTTATGGGCCAGCGAGAAGAATACTAACTATGGCTACACCTTC
>TRBV6-2/TRBV6-3|.|.|TRBJ1-1
CASRIQGYDTEAFF
TGTGCCAGCAGGATACAGGGTTACGACACTGAAGCTTTCTTT
>TRBV7-2|many|.|TRBJ1-6
CASSLDREHSPLHF
TGTGCCAGCAGCTTAGATAGGGAACATTCACCCCTCCACTTT
>TRBV20-1|once|TRBD1|TRBJ1-4
CSATEQGGLREKLFF
TGCAGTGCTACCGAGCAGGGGGGCTTGAGGGAAAAACTGTTTTTT
>TRBV27|few|TRBD2|TRBJ2-5
CASSSRLAEETQYF
TGTGCCAGCAGTTCCCGACTAGCGGAAGAGACCCAGTACTTC
>TRBV7-8|many|TRBD1|TRBJ2-1
CASSLVTGGMHNEQFF
TGTGCCAGCAGCTTAGTAACAGGGGGTATGCACAATGAGCAGTTCTTC
>TRBV4-3|few|.|TRBJ1-1
CASSQPGEGPLKSEAFF
TGCGCCAGCAGCCAACCGGGGGAGGGGCCCCTGAAATCTGAAGCTTTCTTT
>TRBV6-4|.|.|TRBJ2-2
CASSDSAFTGELFF
TGTGCCAGCAGTGACTCTGCGTTCACCGGGGAGCTGTTTTTT
>TRBV7-8|.|.|TRBJ2-5
CASSYKSVETKYF
TGTGCCAGCAGCTACAAGAGTGTAGAGACCAAGTACTTC
>TRBV12-3/TRBV12-4|few|TRBD2|TRBJ2-1
CASSSYRDYYNEQFF
TGTGCCAGCAGTTCTTACCGGGACTACTACAATGAGCAGTTCTTC
>TRBV6-2/TRBV6-3|few|.|TRBJ2-1
CASSGRPSYNEQFF
TGTGCCAGCAGTGGCCGGCCGAGTTACAATGAGCAGTTCTTC
>TRBV6-5|.|.|TRBJ2-1
CASSYGASAHNEQFF
TGTGCCAGCAGTTATGGGGCTAGCGCCCACAATGAGCAGTTCTTC
>TRBV7-6|many|.|TRBJ2-2
CASSLVPANTGELFF
TGTGCCAGCAGCTTAGTCCCAGCGAACACCGGGGAGCTGTTTTTT
>TRBV7-2|.|.|TRBJ1-1
CANSLGDTNTEAFF
TGTGCCAACAGCTTAGGCGACACGAACACTGAAGCTTTCTTT
>TRBV7-3|.|.|TRBJ1-4
CASSPTAQITTNEKLFF
TGTGCCAGCAGCCCAACGGCACAGATCACAACTAATGAAAAACTGTTTTTT
>TRBV24-1|.|TRBD1|TRBJ1-1
CATKTGEDTEAFF
TGTGCCACTAAGACAGGGGAGGACACTGAAGCTTTCTTT
>TRBV7-6|many|TRBD1|TRBJ2-6
CASSLPGGSGANVLTF
TGTGCCAGCAGCCTACCAGGGGGTTCTGGGGCCAACGTCCTGACTTTC
>TRBV7-2|few|.|TRBJ2-1
CASSTTSLSGLYNEQFF
TGTGCCAGCAGCACGACCTCTCTAAGCGGGTTGTACAATGAGCAGTTCTTC
>TRBV28|.|.|TRBJ2-1
CASRVLDNEQFF
TGTGCCAGCAGGGTATTGGACAATGAGCAGTTCTTC
>TRBV2|.|TRBD1|TRBJ2-1
CASSFPGQGYEQFF
TGTGCCAGCAGCTTCCCGGGACAGGGGTATGAGCAGTTCTTC
>TRBV7-9|many|TRBD1|TRBJ2-1
CAIRGDRALQGASANEQFF
TGTGCCATACGCGGGGACAGGGCCCTCCAGGGGGCTTCAGCGAATGAGCAGTTCTTC
>TRBV10-3|few|.|TRBJ1-4
CAISESAGPRGTNEKLFF
TGTGCCATCAGTGAGTCGGCGGGACCTAGGGGAACTAATGAAAAACTGTTTTTT
>TRBV20-1|.|.|TRBJ2-2
CSARADTGELFF
TGCAGTGCTAGAGCAGACACCGGGGAGCTGTTTTTT
>TRBV9|few|.|TRBJ1-1
CASSVVREVTEAFF
TGTGCCAGCAGCGTAGTCAGGGAGGTCACTGAAGCTTTCTTT
>TRBV11-3|few|.|TRBJ2-1
CASSLSGQLWGNEQFF
TGTGCCAGCAGCTTATCCGGACAGTTATGGGGCAATGAGCAGTTCTTC
>TRBV7-6|.|TRBD1|TRBJ2-2
CASSWPGQRTGELFF
TGTGCCAGCAGCTGGCCGGGACAGCGCACCGGGGAGCTGTTTTTT
>TRBV6-1|.|.|TRBJ2-1
CASSYRASKSNEQFF
TGTGCCAGCAGTTACAGGGCTTCCAAAAGCAATGAGCAGTTCTTC
>TRBV7-8|.|TRBD1|TRBJ1-4
CASSLGTGLNEKLFF
TGTGCCAGCAGCTTAGGGACAGGGTTAAATGAAAAACTGTTTTTT
>TRBV19|few|.|TRBJ2-7
CASNPGRKPYEQYF
TGTGCCAGTAACCCGGGACGCAAACCCTACGAGCAGTACTTC
>TRBV7-4|.|.|TRBJ1-5
CASSREGGQPQHF
TGTGCCAGCAGCAGGGAAGGCGGCCAGCCCCAGCATTTT
>TRBV24-1|few|.|TRBJ1-1
CATSDPAGESEAFF
TGTGCCACCAGTGACCCTGCAGGGGAGAGTGAAGCTTTCTTT
>TRBV28|.|.|TRBJ2-5
CASSFQRGQETQYF
TGTGCCAGCAGTTTTCAGAGGGGACAAGAGACCCAGTACTTC
>TRBV7-6|few|.|TRBJ1-2
CASSPGRGRGYTF
TGTGCCAGCAGCCCGGGCAGAGGACGGGGCTACACCTTC
>TRBV6-6|.|TRBD1|TRBJ1-5
CASGQGAVNQPQHF
TGTGCCAGCGGACAGGGGGCCGTGAATCAGCCCCAGCATTTT
>TRBV19|.|.|TRBJ1-5
CASSATAYSNQPQHF
TGTGCCAGTAGTGCGACAGCGTATAGCAATCAGCCCCAGCATTTT
>TRBV19|.|.|TRBJ1-5
CASTSGRAREPQHF
TGTGCCAGTACTTCAGGGAGAGCAAGGGAGCCCCAGCATTTT
>TRBV7-6|few|.|TRBJ2-2
CASSLRARDTGELFF
TGTGCCAGCAGCTTAAGAGCCAGGGACACCGGGGAGCTGTTTTTT